Listed below are T cell receptor beta chains from one sample, sequenced in a study of T-cell reconstitution after alpha-beta-depleted transplantation in children. Using its own MiXCR run on the PCR reads, TCRdb lists one record per CDR3 protein. The sample consists of around 8,600 distinct CDR3 sequences, under 20% of them appearing once. The sample here was PBMCs, mostly from graft donor cells, taken 60 days after TCRalphabeta/CD19-depleted stem cell transplant. These receptor sequences come from a girl under three years old who had a stem cell transplant for combined immunodeficiency, so the T cells may come from the graft donor. The CDR3 runs from the conserved cysteine through the conserved F or W. The D gene is left open where the match is weak. Clone sizes are given selectively: once, few, many, or a class where the clone is expanded.

size,D,V,J,DNA,CDR3
few,.,TRBV27,TRBJ2-5,TGTGCCAGCAGTGTCAACAGGGTAACGGAGGAGACCCAGTACTTC,CASSVNRVTEETQYF
few,.,TRBV18,TRBJ2-7,TGTGCCAGCTCACCACTCCCCGGGGGCAGACCTTACGAGCAGTACTTC,CASSPLPGGRPYEQYF
many,TRBD2,TRBV4-2,TRBJ2-7,TGTGCCAGCAGCCAAAGATTTGGGGGACTAGCGGGCGAGCAGTACTTC,CASSQRFGGLAGEQYF
many,.,TRBV6-5,TRBJ2-1,TGTGCCAGCAGTTACTCAGGGGACGCGAACAATGAGCAGTTCTTC,CASSYSGDANNEQFF
.,TRBD2,TRBV5-4,TRBJ2-5,TGTGCCAGCAGCTTGTCCGGACTAGCCGAGACCCAGTACTTC,CASSLSGLAETQYF
many,TRBD2,TRBV29-1,TRBJ2-3,TGCAGCGTTGGGACTAGCGGGACCACAGATACGCAGTATTTT,CSVGTSGTTDTQYF
many,TRBD2,TRBV27,TRBJ2-7,TGTGCCAGCAGTTTAGGGAGGGAGGGGCCCCAGTACTTC,CASSLGREGPQYF
many,.,TRBV20-1,TRBJ2-1,TGCAGTGCTAGTTTCGGCGCCAGCTCCTACAATGAGCAGTTCTTC,CSASFGASSYNEQFF
.,TRBD2,TRBV20-1,TRBJ2-1,TGCAGTGCTAGGGTCTTTGCGGGGGGCTCCTACAATGAGCAGTTCTTC,CSARVFAGGSYNEQFF
many,.,TRBV5-1,TRBJ2-1,TGCGCCAGCAGCTTGGCCGAAAGAAACAATGAGCAGTTCTTC,CASSLAERNNEQFF
many,TRBD2,TRBV24-1,TRBJ2-3,TGTGCCACCAGTGACTCTACGATGACTAGCGGGAGCGGGCAGGATACGCAGTATTTT,CATSDSTMTSGSGQDTQYF
many,.,TRBV4-2,TRBJ2-3,TGTGCCAGCAGCCCTCAGGGCACAGATACGCAGTATTTT,CASSPQGTDTQYF
many,.,TRBV29-1,TRBJ2-3,TGCAGCGTTGCCCTAACAGATACGCAGTATTTT,CSVALTDTQYF
.,TRBD2,TRBV27,TRBJ2-3,TGTGCCAGCAGTATCCCGACTGGACTAGCGATAGATACGCAGTATTTT,CASSIPTGLAIDTQYF
many,.,TRBV30,TRBJ2-7,TGTGCCTGGAGACAGGGCCCAACCTACGAGCAGTACTTC,CAWRQGPTYEQYF
many,TRBD1,TRBV20-1,TRBJ2-5,TGCAGTGCTGCCGGGACAGGGGGCGCGGAGACCCAGTACTTC,CSAAGTGGAETQYF
many,.,TRBV4-2,TRBJ2-3,TGTGCCAGCAGCCAAGATCTGGTCTTCACAGATACGCAGTATTTT,CASSQDLVFTDTQYF
.,TRBD2,TRBV5-6,TRBJ2-7,TGTGCCAGCAGCTTGAGGCTAGCGGGAGCCTCCTACGAGCAGTACTTC,CASSLRLAGASYEQYF
.,TRBD2,TRBV5-5,TRBJ2-3,TGTGCCAGCAGCGCCTTTCTCGCGGCTGGGGACTATCCAGATACGCAGTATTTT,CASSAFLAAGDYPDTQYF
many,.,TRBV6-5,TRBJ2-7,TGTGCCAGCAGTTCCTTCGCAGGACAGTACGAGCAGTACTTC,CASSSFAGQYEQYF
many,TRBD1,TRBV7-2,TRBJ2-1,TGTGCCAGCAGCTTAGGGGACAGGGACCATGAGCAGTTCTTC,CASSLGDRDHEQFF
many,.,TRBV6-5,TRBJ1-1,TGTGCCAGCAGTTACTCGTCGACAGGCTTTTACACTGAAGCTTTCTTT,CASSYSSTGFYTEAFF
many,TRBD1,TRBV29-1,TRBJ2-1,TGCAGCGTTACCGGGACAGGGTGGGGGGAGCAGTTCTTC,CSVTGTGWGEQFF
.,.,TRBV6-2/TRBV6-3,TRBJ2-7,TGTGCCAGCAGTCCTCAGGGGTCCCACGAGCCGTACTTC,CASSPQGSHEPYF
many,.,TRBV9,TRBJ2-1,TGTGCCAGCAGCGTAGAGGGGGGGTACTACGTAGAGCAGTTCTTC,CASSVEGGYYVEQFF
many,.,TRBV20-1,TRBJ2-7,TGCAGTGCCCCCGTTGGGGGATTCTACGAGCAGTACTTC,CSAPVGGFYEQYF
many,.,TRBV4-3,TRBJ2-5,TGCGCCAGCAGCCAAGATACGGGTGGGGACCAAGAGACCCAGTACTTC,CASSQDTGGDQETQYF
once,.,TRBV7-9,TRBJ2-2,TGTGCCAGCAGCGTCAACCCAAACACCGGGGAGCTGTTTTTT,CASSVNPNTGELFF
many,.,TRBV12-3/TRBV12-4,TRBJ1-2,TGTGCCAGCAGTTTAACCTACTATGGCTACACCTTC,CASSLTYYGYTF
few,.,TRBV7-2,TRBJ1-5,TGTGCCAGCAGCTTCACAGGACCCAATCAGCCCCAGCATTTT,CASSFTGPNQPQHF
many,TRBD2,TRBV20-1,TRBJ2-3,TGCAGTGCCCCGGGGGTAGCGGGATCTGATACGCAGTATTTT,CSAPGVAGSDTQYF
.,TRBD2,TRBV20-1,TRBJ2-1,TGCAGTGCTATAGGACTAGCGGGGGCCAGCTCCTACAATGAGCAGTTCTTC,CSAIGLAGASSYNEQFF
.,.,TRBV7-3,TRBJ1-1,TGTGCCAGCAGCCCAAGAGGTTGGGGCCTGAACACTGAAGCTTTCTTT,CASSPRGWGLNTEAFF
many,TRBD2,TRBV20-1,TRBJ2-5,TGCAGTGCTACTGGACTAGCGGGAGAGACCCAGTACTTC,CSATGLAGETQYF
many,.,TRBV6-6,TRBJ2-1,TGTGCCAGCAGTTACAGGGGTGGTGAGCAGTTCTTC,CASSYRGGEQFF
.,.,TRBV24-1,TRBJ1-1,TGTGCCACCAGTGACCCCACCCCGGTTAGCAGGGGTACTGAAGCTTTCTTT,CATSDPTPVSRGTEAFF
many,TRBD2,TRBV6-5,TRBJ2-5,TGTGCCAGCAGTTACTCGGGGCGTTTCGGGGGGGCTAAAGAGACCCAGTACTTC,CASSYSGRFGGAKETQYF
many,.,TRBV27,TRBJ2-2,TGTGCCAGCAGTTTTTTATCCGGACCGACCGGAACCGGGGAGCTGTTTTTT,CASSFLSGPTGTGELFF
many,.,TRBV6-6,TRBJ2-3,TGTGCCAGCAGTTATTTCGGGCTCGTTAGCCTCACAGATACGCAGTATTTT,CASSYFGLVSLTDTQYF
many,.,TRBV6-5,TRBJ2-3,TGTGCCAGCAGTAGGTCCGATACGCAGTATTTT,CASSRSDTQYF
many,.,TRBV7-8,TRBJ2-1,TGTGCCAGCAGCTTAGGGGGTCAAGGCCCCTACAATGAGCAGTTCTTC,CASSLGGQGPYNEQFF
many,.,TRBV5-6,TRBJ2-7,TGTGCCAGCAGCCTACAGCTGGGGGTCATCTACGAGCAGTACTTC,CASSLQLGVIYEQYF
many,TRBD1,TRBV6-5,TRBJ2-7,TGTGCCAGCAGTCGTGCCGGGACAGCCTACGAGCAGTACTTC,CASSRAGTAYEQYF
.,.,TRBV4-3,TRBJ2-5,TGCGCCAGCAGCCAAGTTCCGGGAGCAGAGACCCAGTACTTC,CASSQVPGAETQYF